This T cell receptor beta chain is from a study of blood T cells in healthy people across ages. Whole-study results and caveats: Unsorted PBMCs blocked a conclusive comparison of naive and antigen-experienced cells.

Turning to this clonotype: Its antigen is not identified.

A second PCR, run for about 7 to 11 cycles, used a sample-barcoded 5' primer plus a J-beta primer mix. Each TCR beta cDNA got a 12-nucleotide random molecular identifier. In TCRdb, the 5' RACE reads were re-called with MiXCR into one record per CDR3 protein. The table lists 1.2 million to 1.5 million distinct CDR3 sequences, about 43% of them singletons. Donor samples were obtained from healthy Caucasian individuals from Russia, aged about 6 to 95. Germline V gives CDR1 MDHEN, CDR2 SYDVKM. After removal of 2 bases from V and 3 bases from J, the junction contained 6 bases not matched to a gene. CDR3 size: 15 residues.

This clonotype originated in a woman between 18 and 29 years old in good health. Sequenced input: blood. This chain joins TRBV28 and TRBJ2-7; 8 nucleotides match TRBD2. In DNA, the CDR3 is TGTGCCAGCAGTTTAGAGGGCGGGGGGTTCTACGAGCAGTACTTC. Its protein product is CASSLEGGGFYEQYF.